This T cell receptor (beta chain) came from a study of blood T cells in healthy people across ages. Study conclusions and caveats: The fall in TCR beta diversity per million T cells was roughly linear with age.

Healthy individuals of Caucasian origin from Russia, aged about 6 to 100, served as donors. They isolated at least 6.5 million PBMCs from each sample. CDR3 length: 15 residues. With 4 bases removed from V and 2 bases from J, the gap between germline ends came to 14 bases. Germline assignment: CDR1 SGHDN and CDR2 FVKESK. Details on this clonotype: The antigen is undetermined.

A sample-barcoded 5' primer and a J-beta primer mix were used in a second PCR of about 6 to 11 cycles. There were at least 3 million CDR3-containing paired-end reads obtained from each sample. TCRdb analysed the 5' RACE reads with MiXCR anew, one entry per CDR3 protein. Of 700,000 to 800,000 distinct CDR3 sequences listed, around 46% are singletons. Sequenced material: blood. The clonotype originates from a woman in her sixties or seventies in good health. The rearrangement joins TRBV14 to TRBJ2-5; D perhaps matches TRBD1 (6 bases). The CDR3, as DNA: TGTGCCAGCAGCCTAGGGGGAACTTCACAAGAGACCCAGTACTTC. Protein: CASSLGGTSQETQYF.